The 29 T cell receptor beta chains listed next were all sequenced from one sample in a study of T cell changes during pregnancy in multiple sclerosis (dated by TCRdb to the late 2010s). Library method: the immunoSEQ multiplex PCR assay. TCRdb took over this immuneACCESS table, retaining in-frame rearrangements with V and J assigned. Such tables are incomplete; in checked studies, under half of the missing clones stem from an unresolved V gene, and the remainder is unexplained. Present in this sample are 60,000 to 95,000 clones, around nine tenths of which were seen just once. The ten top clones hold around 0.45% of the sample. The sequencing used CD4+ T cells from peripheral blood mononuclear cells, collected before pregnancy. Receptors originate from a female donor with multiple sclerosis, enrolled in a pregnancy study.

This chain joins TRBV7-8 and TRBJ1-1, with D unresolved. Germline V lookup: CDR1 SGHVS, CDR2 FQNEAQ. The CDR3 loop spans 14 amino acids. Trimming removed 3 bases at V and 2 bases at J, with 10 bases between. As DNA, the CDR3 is TGTGCCAGCAGCTTGCAGGCCATCAACACTGAAGCTTTCTTT. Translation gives CASSLQAINTEAFF.

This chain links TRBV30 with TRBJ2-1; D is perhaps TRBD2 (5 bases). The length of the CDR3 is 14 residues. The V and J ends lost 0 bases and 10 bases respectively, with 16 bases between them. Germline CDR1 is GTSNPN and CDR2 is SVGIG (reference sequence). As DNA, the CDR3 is TGTGCCTGGAGTGTATCGGTCCCCCGGGGAGAGCAGTTCTTC. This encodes CAWSVSVPRGEQFF.

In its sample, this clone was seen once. The CDR3 DNA reads as TGTGCCAGCAGCCCTACAGGGGTCGGGGAAAAACTGTTTTTT. Translated: CASSPTGVGEKLFF. The chain links TRBV5-6 to TRBJ1-4; 7 bases match TRBD1. Germline V gene sequence: CDR1 SGHDT, CDR2 YYEEEE. The V and J ends lost 4 bases and 8 bases, in that order; junction bases with no gene match: 8. This CDR3 contains 14 residues.

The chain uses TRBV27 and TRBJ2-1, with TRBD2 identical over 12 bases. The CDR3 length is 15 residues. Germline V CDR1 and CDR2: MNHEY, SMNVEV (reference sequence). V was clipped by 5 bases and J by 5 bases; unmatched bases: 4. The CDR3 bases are TGTGCCAGCAGTACCCGACTAGCGGGGGACAATGAGCAGTTCTTC. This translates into CASSTRLAGDNEQFF.

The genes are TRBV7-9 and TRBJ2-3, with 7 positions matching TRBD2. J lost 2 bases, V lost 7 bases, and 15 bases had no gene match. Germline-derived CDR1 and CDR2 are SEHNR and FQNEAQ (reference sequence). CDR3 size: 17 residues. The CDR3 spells CASTRYTASGYTDTQYF. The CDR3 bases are TGTGCCAGCACCCGTTACACGGCTAGCGGTTACACAGATACGCAGTATTTT.

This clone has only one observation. The CDR3 DNA reads TGTGCCAGCAGTGTTCCGCATGGACGGCGACTAGCGGACCACTCCTACGAGCAGTACTTC. Translating it yields CASSVPHGRRLADHSYEQYF. This chain links TRBV6-1 with TRBJ2-7; TRBD2 matches 9 bases. V gave up 4 bases and J gave up 0 bases; unmatched junction bases: 19. The germline gives CDR1 MNHNS, CDR2 SASEGT. The CDR3 covers 20 residues.

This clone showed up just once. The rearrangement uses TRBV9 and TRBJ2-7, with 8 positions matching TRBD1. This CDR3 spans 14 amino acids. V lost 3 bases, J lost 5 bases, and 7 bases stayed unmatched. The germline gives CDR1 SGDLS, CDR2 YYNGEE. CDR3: CASSAGTGRDEQYF. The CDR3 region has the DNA TGTGCCAGCAGCGCTGGGACAGGCCGGGACGAGCAGTACTTC.

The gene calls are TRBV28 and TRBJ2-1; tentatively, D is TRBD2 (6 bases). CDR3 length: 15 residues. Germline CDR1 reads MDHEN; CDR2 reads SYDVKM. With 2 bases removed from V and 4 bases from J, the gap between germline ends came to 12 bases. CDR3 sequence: CASSLPPSAYNEQFF. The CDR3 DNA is TGTGCCAGCAGTTTACCGCCTAGCGCGTACAATGAGCAGTTCTTC. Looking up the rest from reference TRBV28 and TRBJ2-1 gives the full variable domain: DVKVTQSSRYLVKRTGEKVFLECVQDMDHENMFWYRQDPGLGLRLIYFSYDVKMKEKGDIPEGYSVSREKKERFSLILESASTNQTSMYLCASSLPPSAYNEQFFGPGTRLTVL.

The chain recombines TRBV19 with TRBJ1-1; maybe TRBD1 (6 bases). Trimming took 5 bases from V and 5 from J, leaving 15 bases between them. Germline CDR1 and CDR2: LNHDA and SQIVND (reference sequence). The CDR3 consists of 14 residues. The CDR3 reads CASSYRAMRTEAFF. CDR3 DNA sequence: TGTGCCAGTAGTTACAGGGCGATGAGGACTGAAGCTTTCTTT. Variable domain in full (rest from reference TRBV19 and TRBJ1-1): DGGITQSPKYLFRKEGQNVTLSCEQNLNHDAMYWYRQDPGQGLRLIYYSQIVNDFQKGDIAEGYSVSREKKESFPLTVTSAQKNPTAFYLCASSYRAMRTEAFFGQGTRLTVV.

The CDR3 reads CASSQVLTVTGYTF. As DNA, the CDR3 is TGCGCCAGCAGCCAAGTCTTGACAGTCACTGGCTACACCTTC. This chain connects TRBV4-1 to TRBJ1-2, with D possibly being TRBD1 (5 bases). Between the trimmed V and J ends, which lost 1 base and 7 bases, there was a span of 13 bases. Per the germline V gene, CDR1 is MGHRA and CDR2 is YSYEKL. The CDR3 spans 14 residues.

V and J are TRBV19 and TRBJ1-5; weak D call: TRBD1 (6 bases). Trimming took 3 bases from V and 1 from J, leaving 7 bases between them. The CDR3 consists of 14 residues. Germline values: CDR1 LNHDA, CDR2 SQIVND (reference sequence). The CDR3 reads CASSITGSNQPQHF. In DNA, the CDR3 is TGTGCCAGTAGTATCACAGGGAGCAATCAGCCCCAGCATTTT. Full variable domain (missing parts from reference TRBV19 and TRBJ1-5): DGGITQSPKYLFRKEGQNVTLSCEQNLNHDAMYWYRQDPGQGLRLIYYSQIVNDFQKGDIAEGYSVSREKKESFPLTVTSAQKNPTAFYLCASSITGSNQPQHFGDGTRLSIL.

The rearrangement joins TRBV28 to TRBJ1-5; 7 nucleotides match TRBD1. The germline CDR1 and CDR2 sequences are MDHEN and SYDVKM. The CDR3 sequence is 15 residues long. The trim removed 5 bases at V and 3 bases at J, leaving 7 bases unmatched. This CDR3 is CASSRDSLYNQPQHF. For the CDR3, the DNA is TGTGCCAGCAGTCGGGACAGCCTTTACAATCAGCCCCAGCATTTT.

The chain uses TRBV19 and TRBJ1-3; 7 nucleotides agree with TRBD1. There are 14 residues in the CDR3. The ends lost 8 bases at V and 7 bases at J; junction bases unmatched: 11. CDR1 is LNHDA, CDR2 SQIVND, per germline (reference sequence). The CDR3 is CASCAGFRGNTIYF. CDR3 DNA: TGTGCCAGTTGTGCGGGATTCAGGGGGAACACCATATATTTT.

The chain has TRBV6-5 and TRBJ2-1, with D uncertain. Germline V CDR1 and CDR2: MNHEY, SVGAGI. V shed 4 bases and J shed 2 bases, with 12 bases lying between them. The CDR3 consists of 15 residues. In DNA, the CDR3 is TGTGCCAGCAGTTCCTTTCCACGGGCCTACAATGAGCAGTTCTTC. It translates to CASSSFPRAYNEQFF.

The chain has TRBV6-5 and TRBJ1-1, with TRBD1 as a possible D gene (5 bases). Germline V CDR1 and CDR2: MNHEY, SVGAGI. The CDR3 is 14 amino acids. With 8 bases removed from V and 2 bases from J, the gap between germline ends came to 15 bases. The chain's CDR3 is CASCWRGGNTEAFF. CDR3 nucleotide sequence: TGTGCCAGCTGTTGGAGGGGTGGAAACACTGAAGCTTTCTTT.

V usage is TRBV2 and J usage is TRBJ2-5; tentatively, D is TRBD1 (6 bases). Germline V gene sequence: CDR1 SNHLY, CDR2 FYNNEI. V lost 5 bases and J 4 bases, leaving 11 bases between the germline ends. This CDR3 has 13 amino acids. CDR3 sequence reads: CASSTLGAETQYF. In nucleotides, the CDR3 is TGTGCCAGCAGTACCCTGGGGGCAGAGACCCAGTACTTC.

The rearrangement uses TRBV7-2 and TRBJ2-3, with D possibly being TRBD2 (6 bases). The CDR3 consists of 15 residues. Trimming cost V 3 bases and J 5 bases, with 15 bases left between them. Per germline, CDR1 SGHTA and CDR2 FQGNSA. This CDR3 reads CASSFASVSGDTQYF. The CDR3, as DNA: TGTGCCAGCAGCTTCGCGTCGGTTAGCGGAGATACGCAGTATTTT.

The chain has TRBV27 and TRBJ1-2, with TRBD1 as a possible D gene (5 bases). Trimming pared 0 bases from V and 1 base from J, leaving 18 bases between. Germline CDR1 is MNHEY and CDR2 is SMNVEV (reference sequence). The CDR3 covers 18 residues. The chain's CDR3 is CASSLSIGGGTVNYGYTF. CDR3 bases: TGTGCCAGCAGTTTATCGATAGGCGGGGGGACTGTTAACTATGGCTACACCTTC.

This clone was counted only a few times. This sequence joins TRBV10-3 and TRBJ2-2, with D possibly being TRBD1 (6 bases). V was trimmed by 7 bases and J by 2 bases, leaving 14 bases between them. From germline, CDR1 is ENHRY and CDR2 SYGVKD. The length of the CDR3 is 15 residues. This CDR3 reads CAITSGTTNTGELFF. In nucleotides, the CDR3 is TGTGCCATCACCTCTGGGACAACAAACACCGGGGAGCTGTTTTTT.

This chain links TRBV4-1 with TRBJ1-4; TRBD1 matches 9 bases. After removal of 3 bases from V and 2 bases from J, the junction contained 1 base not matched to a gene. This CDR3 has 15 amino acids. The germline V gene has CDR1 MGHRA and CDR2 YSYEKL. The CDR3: CASSQDRGTNEKLFF. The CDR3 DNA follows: TGCGCCAGCAGCCAGGACAGGGGTACTAATGAAAAACTGTTTTTT.

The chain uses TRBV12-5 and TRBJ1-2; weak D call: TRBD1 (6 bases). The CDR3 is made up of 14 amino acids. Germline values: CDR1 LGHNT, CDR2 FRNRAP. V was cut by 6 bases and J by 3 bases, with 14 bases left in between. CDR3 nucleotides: TGTGCTAGTGGATCCAGGGGAGGGTACTATGGCTACACCTTC. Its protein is CASGSRGGYYGYTF.

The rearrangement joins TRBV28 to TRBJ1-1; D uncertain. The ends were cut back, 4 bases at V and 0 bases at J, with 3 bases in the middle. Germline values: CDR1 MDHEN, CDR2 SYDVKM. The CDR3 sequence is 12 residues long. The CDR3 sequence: CASSSVNTEAFF. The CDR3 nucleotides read TGTGCCAGCAGTTCGGTGAACACTGAAGCTTTCTTT.

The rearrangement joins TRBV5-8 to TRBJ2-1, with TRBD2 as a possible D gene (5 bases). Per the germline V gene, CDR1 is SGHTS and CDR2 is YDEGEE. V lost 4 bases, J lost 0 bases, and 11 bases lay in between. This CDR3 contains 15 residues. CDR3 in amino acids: CASSRHGNSYNEQFF. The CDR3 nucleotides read TGTGCCAGCAGCAGACACGGGAACTCCTACAATGAGCAGTTCTTC.

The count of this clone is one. CDR3 loop: CASSFPRGDWRGGEKLFF. The CDR3 region has the DNA TGTGCCAGCAGTTTTCCCCGGGGAGACTGGCGGGGTGGTGAAAAACTGTTTTTT. The gene calls are TRBV28 and TRBJ1-4; no firm D call. The CDR3 consists of 18 residues. V was shortened by 3 bases and J by 7 bases, with 24 bases between the two germline ends. Germline-derived CDR1 and CDR2 are MDHEN and SYDVKM.

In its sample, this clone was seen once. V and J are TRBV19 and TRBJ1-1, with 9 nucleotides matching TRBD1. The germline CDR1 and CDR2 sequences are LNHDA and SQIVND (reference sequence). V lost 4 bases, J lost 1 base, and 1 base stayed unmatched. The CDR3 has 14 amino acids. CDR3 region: CASSKQGANTEAFF. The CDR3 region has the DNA TGTGCCAGTAGTAAACAGGGGGCGAACACTGAAGCTTTCTTT.

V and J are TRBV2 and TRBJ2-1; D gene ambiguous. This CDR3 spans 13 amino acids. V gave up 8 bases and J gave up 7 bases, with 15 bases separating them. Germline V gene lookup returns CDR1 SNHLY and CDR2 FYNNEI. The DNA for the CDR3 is TGTGCCAGCTGTGGCGGAGAGATGAATGAGCAGTTCTTC. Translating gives CASCGGEMNEQFF.

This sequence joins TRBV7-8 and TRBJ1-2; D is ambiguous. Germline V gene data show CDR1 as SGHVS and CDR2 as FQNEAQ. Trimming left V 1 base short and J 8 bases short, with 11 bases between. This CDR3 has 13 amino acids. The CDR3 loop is CASSLDISYGYTF. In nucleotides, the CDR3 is TGTGCCAGCAGCTTAGATATATCCTACGGCTACACCTTC.

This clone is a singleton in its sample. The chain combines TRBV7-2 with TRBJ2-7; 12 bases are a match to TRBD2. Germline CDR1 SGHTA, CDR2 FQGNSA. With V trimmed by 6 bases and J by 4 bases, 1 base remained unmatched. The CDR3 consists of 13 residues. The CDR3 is CASRTSGSYEQYF. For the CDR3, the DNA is TGTGCCAGCAGGACTAGCGGGAGTTACGAGCAGTACTTC. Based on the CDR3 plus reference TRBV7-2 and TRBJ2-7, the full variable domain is GAGVSQSPSNKVTEKGKDVELRCDPISGHTALYWYRQSLGQGLEFLIYFQGNSAPDKSGLPSDRFSAERTGGSVSTLTIQRTQQEDSAVYLCASRTSGSYEQYFGPGTRLTVT.

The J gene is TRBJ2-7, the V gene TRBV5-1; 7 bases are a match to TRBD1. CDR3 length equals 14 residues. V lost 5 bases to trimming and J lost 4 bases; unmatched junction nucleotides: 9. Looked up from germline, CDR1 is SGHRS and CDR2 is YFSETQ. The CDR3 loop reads CASRPDRATYEQYF. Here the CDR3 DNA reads TGCGCCAGCAGACCCGACAGGGCAACTTACGAGCAGTACTTC.